This TCR beta chain was obtained from a study of blood T cell repertoires in COVID-19. Study-level background: Nucleic acid was either cDNA or gDNA, and it came from T cells, B-cell-depleted T cells, or PBMCs.

Per the authors' pipeline: Amplification from reference gene primers served as the basis for estimated nucleated cell counts. Here immunoSEQ multiplex PCR was the method, and the copy in TCRdb shows in-frame clones only, minus some. The D gene and trimming were derived from the DNA, and the V and J assignments and clone size from that table. The sample yields 200,000 to 250,000 clones, 80% seen once. Germline CDR1 is MDHEN and CDR2 is SYDVKM. Trimming pared 8 bases from V and 0 bases from J, leaving 14 bases between. This CDR3 spans 14 amino acids. This clonotype was obtained from a human donor in a cohort sampled during active COVID-19. This rearrangement joins TRBV28 to TRBJ2-7; a possible D gene is TRBD1 (5 bases). The sequenced material came from peripheral blood. The CDR3 DNA sequence: TGTGCCAGCCATCGGTCAGGGTACTCCTACGAGCAGTACTTC. Translation gives CASHRSGYSYEQYF.